This section outlines one T cell receptor beta chain sequence together with its context. Its antigen is still unknown. The sample comes from a study of CD8 T cells in Susac syndrome. Overall study results and limits: TCR sequencing and HLA analysis covered a relatively small number of individuals.

The CDR3 is made up of 13 amino acids. The V and J ends lost 1 base and 10 bases respectively, with 12 bases between them. Germline V gene data show CDR1 as SGHDT and CDR2 as YYEEEE. The RNA input was 0.5 to 1 ug, and it was reverse transcribed with random hexamers. Amplification of TCR beta CDR3 spanned 54 Vbeta and 13 Jbeta via immunoSEQ multiplex PCR. TCRdb analysed the immunoSEQ multiplex PCR reads with MiXCR anew, one entry per CDR3 protein. This sample has about 300,000 distinct CDR3 sequences; roughly 90% occur once, and the top ten carry roughly 0.2%. Negative isolation was used for CD8+ and CD4+ T cells and FACS enrichment for TEMRA cells.

The rearrangement links TRBV5-6 to TRBJ2-4, with D unclear. The sequencing sample was made of CD8+ T cells from PBMCs. This clonotype was sampled from a human donor with multiple sclerosis. The CDR3 loop reads CASSLSALRIQYF. The CDR3 nucleotides are TGTGCCAGCAGCTTGTCCGCCCTAAGGATTCAGTACTTC.